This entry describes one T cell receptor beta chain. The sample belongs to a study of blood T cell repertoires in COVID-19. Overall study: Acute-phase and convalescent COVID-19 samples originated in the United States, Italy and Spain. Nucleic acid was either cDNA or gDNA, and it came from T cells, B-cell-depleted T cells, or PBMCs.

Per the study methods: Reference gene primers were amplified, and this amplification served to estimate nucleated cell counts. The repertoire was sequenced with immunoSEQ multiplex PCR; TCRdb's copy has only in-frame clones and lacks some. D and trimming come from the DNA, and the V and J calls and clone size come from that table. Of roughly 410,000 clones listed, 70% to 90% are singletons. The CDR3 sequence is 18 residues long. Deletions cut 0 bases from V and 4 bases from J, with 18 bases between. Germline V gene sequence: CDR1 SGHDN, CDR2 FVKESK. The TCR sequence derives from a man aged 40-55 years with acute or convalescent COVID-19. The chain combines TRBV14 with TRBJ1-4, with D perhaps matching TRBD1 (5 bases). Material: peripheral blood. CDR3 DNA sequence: TGTGCCAGCAGCCAAGACCCCAGGCGGGGCGAAGTTAATGAAAAACTGTTTTTT. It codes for CASSQDPRRGEVNEKLFF.